The 21 T cell receptor beta chains below were found in one sample sequenced in a study of cytomegalovirus exposure and HLA in healthy donors. In the PCR, 60 Vbeta and 13 Jbeta primers were used. The protocol was immunoSEQ multiplex PCR, while the TCRdb copy is restricted to in-frame clones and leaves out a portion. Here the sample spans 100,000 to 150,000 clones, around 78% being singletons. The sequenced sample consisted of PBMCs. These receptors were collected from a woman younger than 30 in good health and CMV-seronegative.

This clone has a single count. This chain joins TRBV7-2 and TRBJ2-5, with D perhaps TRBD1 (5 bases). There are 15 residues in the CDR3. Trimming stripped 5 bases from V and 2 bases from J, with 15 bases between. Germline CDR1 reads SGHTA; CDR2 reads FQGNSA. The CDR3 DNA is TGTGCCAGCAGCCCCACTCCCAGGGCTCAAGAGACCCAGTACTTC. Translation: CASSPTPRAQETQYF.

The CDR3 DNA is TGTGCCAGCAGTGTTTCGCAGGTTTGGGGCTACACCTTC. This translates into CASSVSQVWGYTF. The V gene is TRBV2, the J gene TRBJ1-2; D is ambiguous. Germline V gives CDR1 SNHLY, CDR2 FYNNEI. There are 13 residues in the CDR3. With 4 bases removed from V and 8 bases from J, the gap between germline ends came to 14 bases.

The chain links TRBV5-1 to TRBJ2-1, with 7 bases matching TRBD1. The V gene end was trimmed by 4 bases and the J gene end by 5 bases; junction bases not matched to a gene: 6. The CDR3 totals 14 residues. CDR1 is SGHRS and CDR2 is YFSETQ in the germline V gene. CDR3: CASSAGTANNEQFF. In nucleotides, the CDR3 is TGCGCCAGCAGCGCCGGGACAGCAAACAATGAGCAGTTCTTC.

The V call is TRBV5-6, the J call TRBJ1-2, with 12 bases matching TRBD1. There are 16 residues in the CDR3. V shed 1 base, J shed 2 bases, and the junction held 3 bases outside the gene matches. Per germline, CDR1 SGHDT and CDR2 YYEEEE. The CDR3 bases are TGTGCCAGCAGCTTGCGTGGGACAGGGGGCAACTATGGCTACACCTTC. It encodes CASSLRGTGGNYGYTF.

The chain joins TRBV19 to TRBJ1-5; 7 bases are a match to TRBD1. After removal of 10 bases from V and 0 bases from J, the junction contained 9 bases not matched to a gene. There are 15 residues in the CDR3. Germline V lookup: CDR1 LNHDA, CDR2 SQIVND (reference sequence). The CDR3: CATGDSAYSNQPQHF. The CDR3, as DNA: TGTGCCACCGGGGACAGCGCCTATAGCAATCAGCCCCAGCATTTT.

This chain connects TRBV6-6 to TRBJ1-2; D gene uncertain. There are 15 residues in the CDR3. The V and J ends lost 0 bases and 8 bases respectively, with 16 bases between them. Looked up from germline, CDR1 is MNHNY and CDR2 is SVGAGI (reference sequence). The CDR3 coding sequence is TGTGCCAGCAGTTACTCTTCCCGGGAACTCGACGGCTACACCTTC. The encoded protein is CASSYSSRELDGYTF.

Notes on this clone: Additional DNA sequences in this sample encode the identical CDR3. This chain links TRBV2 with TRBJ1-2; D is unclear. This CDR3 is built from 12 residues. V was cut by 3 bases and J by 5 bases, with 7 bases left in between. CDR1 is SNHLY and CDR2 is FYNNEI in the germline V gene. DNA of the CDR3: TGTGCCAGCAGTGAGACTGCGTATGGCTACACCTTC. It codes for CASSETAYGYTF. The variable domain in full, completed from reference TRBV2 and TRBJ1-2, reads EPEVTQTPSHQVTQMGQEVILRCVPISNHLYFYWYRQILGQKVEFLVSFYNNEISEKSEIFDDQFSVERPDGSNFTLKIRSTKLEDSAMYFCASSETAYGYTFGSGTRLTVV.

This clone was seen just once. The genes are TRBV10-1 and TRBJ1-2, with 7 bases lining up with TRBD1. J was trimmed by 3 bases and V by 4 bases; bases with no gene match: 2. The CDR3 loop spans 13 amino acids. Germline CDR1 reads WNHNN; CDR2 reads SYGVQD (reference sequence). The CDR3: CASSVGQDYGYTF. The CDR3 DNA sequence: TGCGCCAGCAGTGTTGGACAGGACTATGGCTACACCTTC.

The V and J genes are TRBV30 and TRBJ1-2; unclear D gene. CDR1 is GTSNPN and CDR2 is SVGIG in the germline V gene (reference sequence). This CDR3 has 14 amino acids. Trimming removed 1 base at V and 4 bases at J, with 13 bases between. CDR3 DNA sequence: TGTGCCTGGAGTGAAGTACAGAAGTTCTATGGCTACACCTTC. Translation: CAWSEVQKFYGYTF.

The J gene is TRBJ1-4, the V gene TRBV5-1, with a possible D match to TRBD1 (6 bases). Per the germline V gene, CDR1 is SGHRS and CDR2 is YFSETQ. CDR3 length: 14 residues. V shed 0 bases and J shed 8 bases, with 11 bases lying between them. CDR3 sequence (DNA): TGCGCCAGCAGCTTGGGCCGACAGGCGGAAAAACTGTTTTTT. Its translation is CASSLGRQAEKLFF.

The chain links TRBV25-1 to TRBJ1-1; 9 bases are shared with TRBD1. After removal of 4 bases from V and 5 bases from J, the junction contained 5 bases not matched to a gene. The germline gives CDR1 MGHDK, CDR2 SYGVNS. There are 14 residues in the CDR3. The CDR3 loop is CASSVLQGATEAFF. For the CDR3, the DNA is TGTGCCAGCAGTGTTTTACAGGGGGCAACTGAAGCTTTCTTT.

The chain couples TRBV7-9 to TRBJ2-2, with TRBD2 identical over 9 bases. The V segment lost 5 bases and the J segment 7 bases; nucleotides outside the gene matches: 14. Germline V gene lookup returns CDR1 SEHNR and CDR2 FQNEAQ (reference sequence). The CDR3 totals 17 residues. CDR3 protein: CASSEPSGTSRGGELFF. For the CDR3, the DNA is TGTGCCAGCAGCGAGCCTAGCGGGACCTCCCGGGGCGGGGAGCTGTTTTTT.

This chain uses TRBV7-9 with TRBJ1-2, with D possibly matching TRBD1 (6 bases). Germline values: CDR1 SEHNR, CDR2 FQNEAQ (reference sequence). V lost 6 bases, J lost 0 bases, and 14 bases lay in between. This CDR3 spans 15 amino acids. The CDR3 spells CASSSGRTANYGYTF. The DNA for the CDR3 is TGTGCCAGCAGTTCGGGAAGGACAGCTAACTATGGCTACACCTTC.

The chain recombines TRBV30 with TRBJ1-6, with a possible D match to TRBD1 (5 bases). This CDR3 is built from 14 residues. The germline V gene has CDR1 GTSNPN and CDR2 SVGIG (reference sequence). With 1 base removed from V and 4 bases from J, the gap between germline ends came to 8 bases. CDR3 in amino acids: CAWSGGTYNSPLHF. For the CDR3, the DNA is TGTGCCTGGAGTGGGGGGACTTATAATTCACCCCTCCACTTT.

This chain joins TRBV11-2 and TRBJ2-3, with 9 nucleotides matching TRBD2. This CDR3 is 14 amino acids long. Looked up from germline, CDR1 is SGHAT and CDR2 is FQNNGV. V was pared by 2 bases and J by 6 bases, with 3 bases of the junction left unmatched. CDR3 in amino acids: CASSLLAGMDTQYF. DNA for the CDR3: TGTGCCAGCAGCTTACTAGCGGGAATGGATACGCAGTATTTT.

The chain employs TRBV7-9 and TRBJ1-1; perhaps TRBD1 as D (6 bases). V was trimmed by 1 base and J by 6 bases, leaving 15 bases between them. The CDR3 runs to 15 residues. Germline CDR1 reads SEHNR; CDR2 reads FQNEAQ (reference sequence). CDR3 nucleotide sequence: TGTGCCAGCAGCTTAGATGGGCAGGGGATCCCTGAAGCTTTCTTT. Residues: CASSLDGQGIPEAFF. The entire variable domain, with the rest obtained from reference TRBV7-9 and TRBJ1-1, is as follows: DTGVSQNPRHKITKRGQNVTFRCDPISEHNRLYWYRQTLGQGPEFLTYFQNEAQLEKSRLLSDRFSAERPKGSFSTLEIQRTEQGDSAMYLCASSLDGQGIPEAFFGQGTRLTVV.

The chain uses TRBV7-2 and TRBJ1-3, with D unresolved. V gave up 5 bases and J gave up 4 bases, with 24 bases separating them. This CDR3 is 18 amino acids long. Germline-derived CDR1 and CDR2 are SGHTA and FQGNSA. The CDR3 DNA follows: TGTGCCAGCAGCCGCTTAGATGGTAATTCACAGTCCGGAAACACCATATATTTT. It specifies CASSRLDGNSQSGNTIYF.

The J gene is TRBJ2-7, the V gene TRBV30; D is unresolved. The CDR3 has 13 residues. In germline, CDR1 is GTSNPN, CDR2 SVGIG (reference sequence). The V gene lost 3 bases and the J gene lost 6 bases, with 15 bases spanning the gap. CDR3 DNA sequence: TGTGCCTGGAGCTATCCTGATACGCTCGAGCAGTACTTC. Protein: CAWSYPDTLEQYF.

The rearrangement uses TRBV7-9 and TRBJ1-1, with D tentatively TRBD1 (5 bases). The CDR3 contains 14 residues. From germline, CDR1 is SEHNR and CDR2 FQNEAQ (reference sequence). The CDR3 here is CAAGGRGRDTEAFF. The CDR3 DNA sequence: TGTGCGGCCGGGGGAAGGGGTCGGGACACTGAAGCTTTCTTT.

J is TRBJ1-1 and V is TRBV7-2; possible D gene TRBD1, 6 bases. CDR3 length equals 12 residues. Germline V lookup: CDR1 SGHTA, CDR2 FQGNSA. Trimming cost V 4 bases and J 12 bases, with 15 bases left between them. DNA for the CDR3: TGTGCCAGCAGCTCCACAGGGCGGAAAACTTTCTTT. Translating gives CASSSTGRKTFF.

Notes on this clone: Its ends do not fully match the called genes, so a read error is possible. The gene calls are TRBV7-9 and TRBJ1-2; TRBD1 is a possible D gene (6 bases). CDR1 SEHNR and CDR2 FQNEAQ come from the germline V gene (reference sequence). The CDR3 is 12 residues long. CDR3: CSSSRQVYGYTF. The CDR3 region has the DNA TGTTCCAGCAGTCGACAGGTTTATGGCTACACCTTC.